These 12 T cell receptor beta chains were all obtained from the same sample, sequenced in a study of cytomegalovirus exposure and HLA in healthy donors. PCR used 60 Vbeta primers and 13 Jbeta primers. Repertoires were generated with immunoSEQ multiplex PCR, while TCRdb's copy carries only in-frame clones and drops some. The top ten clones hold around 2.1% of a sample with around 99,000 clones, 65% to 90% of them seen once. Sequencing used PBMCs. The origin of the receptors is a woman aged 30 to 39 in good health and CMV-seronegative.

CDR3 residues: CASTKGGSSTEQFF. CDR3 nucleotides: TGTGCCAGCACAAAAGGAGGGTCGAGCACTGAGCAGTTCTTC. V is TRBV6-1 and J is TRBJ2-1, with D possibly TRBD2 on 6 matching bases. Germline V gene lookup returns CDR1 MNHNS and CDR2 SASEGT. This CDR3 comprises 14 residues. V was clipped by 7 bases and J by 9 bases, with 19 bases between them.

This chain links TRBV7-6 with TRBJ2-2; TRBD1 might be the D (6 bases). Germline V gives CDR1 SGHVS, CDR2 FNYEAQ. This CDR3 comprises 13 residues. V was clipped by 5 bases and J by 7 bases, with 11 bases between them. The CDR3 region is CASSSLGGGELFF. DNA of the CDR3: TGTGCCAGCAGCAGCCTAGGGGGCGGGGAGCTGTTTTTT.

In this sample, this clone turned up once. This sequence joins TRBV5-4 and TRBJ1-2; D call uncertain. Germline CDR1 is SGHNT and CDR2 is YYREEE (reference sequence). CDR3 length: 14 amino acids. V lost 0 bases, J lost 3 bases, and 9 bases lay in between. CDR3 protein: CASSLGISDYGYTF. CDR3 DNA sequence: TGTGCCAGCAGCTTGGGCATTTCGGACTATGGCTACACCTTC. The full variable domain, with the rest looked up from reference TRBV5-4 and TRBJ1-2, is ETGVTQSPTHLIKTRGQQVTLRCSSQSGHNTVSWYQQALGQGPQFIFQYYREEENGRGNFPPRFSGLQFPNYSSELNVNALELDDSALYLCASSLGISDYGYTFGSGTRLTVV.

The genes are TRBV9 and TRBJ2-1; 12 nucleotides line up with TRBD2. CDR1 is SGDLS and CDR2 is YYNGEE in the germline V gene. The CDR3 extends over 20 amino acids. J was trimmed by 1 base and V by 1 base; bases with no gene match: 12. The CDR3 DNA is TGTGCCAGCAGCGTAAAAGTGGACAGGGGACTAGCGGGTTCCTACAATGAGCAGTTCTTC. It codes for CASSVKVDRGLAGSYNEQFF.

V is TRBV4-2 and J is TRBJ2-1; 13 bases map to TRBD2. The length of the CDR3 is 16 residues. With 0 bases clipped from V and 4 bases from J, the junction kept 0 bases outside the gene matches. CDR1 is LGHNA and CDR2 is YNFKEQ in the germline V gene. Here the CDR3 reads CASSQETSGRYNEQFF. CDR3 nucleotides: TGTGCCAGCAGCCAAGAGACTAGCGGGAGGTACAATGAGCAGTTCTTC.

This sequence joins TRBV5-1 and TRBJ1-6, with D maybe TRBD1 (5 bases). CDR1 is SGHRS, CDR2 YFSETQ, per germline. The CDR3 contains 15 residues. V dropped 5 bases and J dropped 5 bases, with 14 bases sitting between them. CDR3: CASRLGQSDNSPLHF. The CDR3 DNA sequence: TGCGCCAGCAGATTAGGACAAAGTGATAATTCACCCCTCCACTTT.

This clone was observed once. The V call is TRBV7-9, the J call TRBJ1-2, with a weak D call TRBD1 (6 bases). CDR1 is SEHNR and CDR2 is FQNEAQ in the germline V gene (reference sequence). Trimming left V 1 base short and J 5 bases short, with 14 bases between. This CDR3 is built from 15 residues. The CDR3 loop reads CASSLGQGGIYGYTF. The CDR3 nucleotides read TGTGCCAGCAGCTTAGGACAAGGGGGAATTTATGGCTACACCTTC.

The chain carries TRBV18 and TRBJ2-2, with a tentative D call TRBD1 (5 bases). This CDR3 comprises 15 residues. In germline, CDR1 is KGHSH, CDR2 LQKENI. V was pared by 1 base and J by 1 base, with 7 bases between. The CDR3 loop is CASSPLQGNTGELFF. In DNA form, the CDR3 reads TGTGCCAGCTCACCACTGCAGGGGAACACCGGGGAGCTGTTTTTT.

This clone was detected only a few times. The CDR3 here is CASSLDSSGGNYEQYF. The CDR3, as DNA: TGTGCCAGCAGCTTAGATTCTAGCGGGGGCAACTACGAGCAGTACTTC. The chain links TRBV7-2 to TRBJ2-7; TRBD2 matches 10 bases. The germline V gene encodes CDR1 SGHTA and CDR2 FQGNSA. The CDR3 totals 16 residues. The ends lost 1 base at V and 3 bases at J; junction bases unmatched: 6.

V is TRBV18 and J is TRBJ1-2, with D uncertain. Trimming left V 0 bases short and J 7 bases short, with 9 bases between. Per germline, CDR1 KGHSH and CDR2 LQKENI. CDR3 length equals 13 residues. CDR3: CASSPPGGLGYTF. As DNA, the CDR3 is TGTGCCAGCTCACCACCAGGAGGACTTGGCTACACCTTC.

J is TRBJ1-1 and V is TRBV28; D gene unclear. The CDR3 runs 12 residues. V was cut by 7 bases and J by 3 bases, with 9 bases left in between. Germline CDR1 and CDR2: MDHEN and SYDVKM. DNA for the CDR3: TGTGCCAGCATTGGCGGATACACTGAAGCTTTCTTT. It translates to CASIGGYTEAFF.

This sequence joins TRBV9 and TRBJ2-2; 10 bases agree with TRBD1. Germline trimming cut 4 bases from V and 1 base from J; bases unmatched to any gene: 4. This CDR3 spans 16 amino acids. Per germline, CDR1 SGDLS and CDR2 YYNGEE. CDR3: CASSTGQGVNTGELFF. CDR3 sequence (DNA): TGTGCCAGCAGCACCGGACAGGGGGTGAACACCGGGGAGCTGTTTTTT.